Here is one TCR beta chain with its context. Reverse transcription of all isolated RNA meant that expressed TCRB transcripts were sequenced. Sequenced by immunoSEQ multiplex PCR; TCRdb stores in-frame clones only, minus some. This repertoire shows tens of thousands of clones, roughly 31% found once; its top ten account for 0.4% to 0.55%. This sample is part of a study of beta chain features in type 1 diabetes. J was trimmed by 4 bases and V by 5 bases; bases with no gene match: 14. Looked up from germline, CDR1 is SEHNR and CDR2 is FQNEAQ (reference sequence). The CDR3 is 17 residues long. The specimen sequenced was stem cell memory CD4+ T cells from blood. V is TRBV7-9 and J is TRBJ2-5; 9 bases agree with TRBD2. This TCR derives from a young woman in good health. The CDR3, as DNA: TGTGCCAGCAGCCCCCTGGAGCGGGGGGCTACAATAGAGACCCAGTACTTC. Amino acids: CASSPLERGATIETQYF. Full variable domain (missing parts from reference TRBV7-9 and TRBJ2-5): DTGVSQNPRHKITKRGQNVTFRCDPISEHNRLYWYRQTLGQGPEFLTYFQNEAQLEKSRLLSDRFSAERPKGSFSTLEIQRTEQGDSAMYLCASSPLERGATIETQYFGPGTRLLVL.